The rows below give T cell receptor beta chains drawn from one sample of a study of radiation and T cells in renal cell carcinoma. The repertoire was sequenced with immunoSEQ multiplex PCR; TCRdb's copy has only in-frame clones and lacks some. The top ten hold roughly 6.1% of the sample, which has some 100,000 clones, 65% to 85% seen once. The material was blood, obtained from a patient whose treatment included radiotherapy and nephrectomy. The receptors were gathered from a man aged 55-75 years with renal cell carcinoma. CDR3s include the opening cysteine and the closing phenylalanine or tryptophan. D genes are given only for firm matches. Only part of the rows carry a size: once, few, many, or a class if the clone is expanded.

J gene,clone size,V gene,CDR3 length,D gene,CDR3 DNA,CDR3 protein
TRBJ2-1,NA,TRBV9,17,TRBD2,TGTGCCAGCAGCGTAGACCGTAGCGGGAGGGCCTACAATGAGCAGTTCTTC,CASSVDRSGRAYNEQFF
TRBJ2-1,NA,TRBV7-9,16,TRBD2,TGTGCCAGCAGCAAGGCGGCGGGAGTGCAAATCAATGAGCAGTTCTTC,CASSKAAGVQINEQFF
TRBJ2-2,NA,TRBV7-7,18,TRBD1,TGTGCCAGCAGCTTAGGAGTCTGGGACAGGGCTAACACCGGGGAGCTGTTTTTT,CASSLGVWDRANTGELFF
TRBJ1-2,NA,TRBV11-2,15,NA,TGTGCCAGCAGATTTTTTAAGGACTTTCACCATGGCTACACCTTC,CASRFFKDFHHGYTF
TRBJ2-2,NA,TRBV7-2,14,NA,TGTGCCAGCAGCTTGGCGGAAGGTACCGGGGAGCTGTTTTTT,CASSLAEGTGELFF
TRBJ1-3,NA,TRBV7-8,17,TRBD1,TGTGCCAGCAGCTCCAGGACAGGGTTGAGCTCTGGAAACACCATATATTTT,CASSSRTGLSSGNTIYF
TRBJ1-5,few,TRBV15,15,NA,TGTGCCACCAGCAGAGTGAGGGGGGACAATCAGCCCCAGCATTTT,CATSRVRGDNQPQHF
TRBJ2-5,NA,TRBV11-2,14,TRBD1,TGTGCCAGCAGACATAACAGGGGGCCGAGGACCCAGTACTTC,CASRHNRGPRTQYF
TRBJ1-2,NA,TRBV5-6,18,TRBD1,TGTGCCAGCAGCTTGGAACAGGGGGGCCCCCGGGGGCTCTATGGCTACACCTTC,CASSLEQGGPRGLYGYTF
TRBJ1-2,few,TRBV7-2,15,NA,TGTGCCAGCAGCTTAGCCATACAGGGTCCTTATGGCTACACCTTC,CASSLAIQGPYGYTF
TRBJ2-6,NA,TRBV4-1,17,NA,TGCGCCAGCAGCCAAGTCCATGGGGTGTACGGGGCCAACGTCCTGACTTTC,CASSQVHGVYGANVLTF
TRBJ2-7,NA,TRBV5-1,12,NA,TGCGCCAGCAGCCCCCCGGGCTACGAGCAGTACTTC,CASSPPGYEQYF
TRBJ2-2,NA,TRBV5-1,17,TRBD1,TGCGCCAGCAGCACCTTATCCGGGACAGCCAACACCGGGGAGCTGTTTTTT,CASSTLSGTANTGELFF
TRBJ2-7,NA,TRBV15,14,NA,TGTGCCACCAGCAGAGGACAGGGAGGCTACGAGCAGTACTTC,CATSRGQGGYEQYF
TRBJ1-1,NA,TRBV9,14,TRBD1,TGTGCCAGCAAAGTCCCCAGGGGGTACACTGAAGCTTTCTTT,CASKVPRGYTEAFF
TRBJ1-5,NA,TRBV4-3,13,NA,TGCGCCAGCAGCCCGCAGGTTAATCAGCCCCAGCATTTT,CASSPQVNQPQHF
TRBJ1-1,NA,TRBV11-2,13,TRBD1,TGTGCCAGCAGCTCGATCACAGGGGCTGAAGCTTTCTTT,CASSSITGAEAFF
TRBJ2-2,few,TRBV7-9,13,NA,TGTGCCAGCAGCTCGATAGACAGCGGGGAGCTGTTTTTT,CASSSIDSGELFF
TRBJ1-4,NA,TRBV23-1,14,NA,TGCGCCAGCAGTCTGGTAAAACGAAATGAAAAACTGTTTTTT,CASSLVKRNEKLFF
TRBJ1-3,NA,TRBV6-5,14,NA,TGTGCCAGCAGTGCCACGGCGAGGGGAAACACCATATATTTT,CASSATARGNTIYF
TRBJ2-7,NA,TRBV29-1,14,TRBD1,TGCAGCGTCCGTGGGGACAGGGGGTTTGGCGAGCAGTACTTC,CSVRGDRGFGEQYF
TRBJ1-5,few,TRBV27,14,NA,TGTGCCAGCGGAGGCCAGGGTAACAATCAGCCCCAGCATTTT,CASGGQGNNQPQHF
TRBJ1-1,few,TRBV19,12,NA,TGTGCCAGTAGTATAGCGGGCAGTGAAGCTTTCTTT,CASSIAGSEAFF
TRBJ2-6,NA,TRBV6-5,15,NA,TGTGCCAGCAGTTCCCTGGTGAGTGGGGCCAACGTCCTGACTTTC,CASSSLVSGANVLTF
TRBJ2-5,NA,TRBV10-3,15,TRBD2,TGTGCCATCAGTGAGTCGAGCGGGAGTAGTGAGACCCAGTACTTC,CAISESSGSSETQYF
TRBJ1-4,NA,TRBV6-1,16,NA,TGTGCCAGCAGTGATCCCTATGGTGCAACTAATGAAAAACTGTTTTTT,CASSDPYGATNEKLFF
TRBJ2-5,NA,TRBV28,15,NA,TGTGCCAGCAGTTCATTTAGCACGGGGAAAGAGACCCAGTACTTC,CASSSFSTGKETQYF
TRBJ2-1,NA,TRBV15,15,NA,TGTGCCACCCGATTGGGGGACTTAACCTACAATGAGCAGTTCTTC,CATRLGDLTYNEQFF
TRBJ2-1,NA,TRBV9,15,TRBD2,TGTGCCAGCAGCGTCGGGACTAGCGGGAGAGGAGAGCAGTTCTTC,CASSVGTSGRGEQFF
TRBJ2-2,once,TRBV6-5,14,NA,TGTGCCAGCAGAAAGGCAGTAGGCACCGGGGAGCTGTTTTTT,CASRKAVGTGELFF
TRBJ2-5,once,TRBV21-1,14,NA,TGTGCCAGCAGCAAAGCGGTAGCGGGAGGCGTCCAGTACTTC,CASSKAVAGGVQYF
TRBJ2-3,NA,TRBV10-3,13,NA,TGTGCCGCCTCCAGCGGGCTTACAGATACGCAGTATTTT,CAASSGLTDTQYF
TRBJ1-2,NA,TRBV5-5,13,NA,TGTGCCAGCAGCTTGGAAGACGGCTATGGCTACACCTTC,CASSLEDGYGYTF
TRBJ1-6,NA,TRBV5-1,15,TRBD1,TGCGCCAGCAGCTTGGGGACAGGGGGCAGATCACCCCTCCACTTT,CASSLGTGGRSPLHF
TRBJ2-5,NA,TRBV30,13,NA,TGTGCCTGGAGTGCGCAGGTCGGGACCTGGGGATACTTC,CAWSAQVGTWGYF
TRBJ2-5,NA,TRBV13,14,NA,TGTGCCAGCAGCTTAGGGCCCAGGGCTGGGACCCAGTACTTC,CASSLGPRAGTQYF
TRBJ2-2,NA,TRBV18,15,NA,TGTGCCAGCTCACAGGGGCAGGAACCCACCGGGGAGCTGTTTTTT,CASSQGQEPTGELFF
TRBJ2-5,NA,TRBV5-1,14,NA,TGCGCCAGCAGCTTGGCAGGGGGAGGGGAGACCCAGTACTTC,CASSLAGGGETQYF
TRBJ1-1,NA,TRBV28,14,NA,TGTGCCAGCATACCGCAAATGAGGGGTACTGAAGCTTTCTTT,CASIPQMRGTEAFF
TRBJ1-2,NA,TRBV6-1,13,TRBD1,TGTGCCAGCAGCCTACAGGGGCAGGATGGCTACACCTTC,CASSLQGQDGYTF
TRBJ2-3,NA,TRBV4-3,19,TRBD2,TGCGCCAGCAGCCACCAGGGAGAGGGTAGCGGGAGGACCACAGATACGCAGTATTTT,CASSHQGEGSGRTTDTQYF
TRBJ2-7,NA,TRBV6-1,13,TRBD1,TGTGCCAGTGGACAGGGACGTACCTACGAGCAGTACTTC,CASGQGRTYEQYF
TRBJ1-2,NA,TRBV28,14,TRBD1,TGTGCCAGCAGGGGAGGACAGGGTAACTATGGCTACACCTTC,CASRGGQGNYGYTF
TRBJ2-7,NA,TRBV5-1,14,TRBD2,TGCGCCAGCAGCTCGACTAGCGGGAGCGACGAGCAGTACTTC,CASSSTSGSDEQYF
TRBJ2-2,NA,TRBV7-9,16,TRBD2,TGTGCCAGCAGGGGACTAGCGGGGTCGAACACCGGGGAGCTGTTTTTT,CASRGLAGSNTGELFF